Detailed here is one TCR beta chain. The antigen is undetermined. The entry originates in a study of shared clonotypes between healthy human individuals. Study details: The cohort had two women and three men, ages 18 to 49. General study findings and limits: Unshared clonotypes carried lower generation probabilities than those common to all four donors. In the sorted subsets, rarefaction showed sequencing was incomplete despite large depth.

Here immunoSEQ multiplex PCR was the method, and the copy in TCRdb shows in-frame clones only, minus some. Of more than 850,000 clones in the sample, around 78% were seen once. CDR1 MNHNS and CDR2 SASEGT come from the germline V gene. Trimming took 4 bases from V and 2 from J; bases not matched to a gene: 7. The length of the CDR3 is 16 residues. The receptor was derived from a man younger than 35 in good health. Some clones in this sample may be carry-over from other donors' samples. Sequenced sample: memory CD4+ T cells from PBMCs. Subset of the sample: CD45RA-negative fraction. The chain links TRBV6-1 to TRBJ2-2; 7 nucleotides match TRBD2. CDR3 DNA sequence: TGTGCCAGCAGTGGCCGAATAGCGGGTAACACCGGGGAGCTGTTTTTT. Its protein is CASSGRIAGNTGELFF.